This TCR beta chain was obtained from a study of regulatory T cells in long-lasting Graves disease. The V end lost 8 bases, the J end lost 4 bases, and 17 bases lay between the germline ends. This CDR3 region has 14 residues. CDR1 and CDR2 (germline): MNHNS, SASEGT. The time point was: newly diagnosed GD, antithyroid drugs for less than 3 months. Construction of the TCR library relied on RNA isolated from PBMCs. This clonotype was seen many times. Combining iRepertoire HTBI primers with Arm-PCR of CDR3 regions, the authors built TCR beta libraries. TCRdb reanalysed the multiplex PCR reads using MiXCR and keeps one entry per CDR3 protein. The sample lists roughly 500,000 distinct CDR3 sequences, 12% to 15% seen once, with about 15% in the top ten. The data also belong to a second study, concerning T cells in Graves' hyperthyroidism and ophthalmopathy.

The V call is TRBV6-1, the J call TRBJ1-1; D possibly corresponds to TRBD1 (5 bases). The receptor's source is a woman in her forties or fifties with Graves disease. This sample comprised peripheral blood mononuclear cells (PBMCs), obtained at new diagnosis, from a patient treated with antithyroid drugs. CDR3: CASGGAGGITEAFF. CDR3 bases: TGTGCCAGCGGTGGGGCGGGAGGGATCACTGAAGCTTTCTTT.